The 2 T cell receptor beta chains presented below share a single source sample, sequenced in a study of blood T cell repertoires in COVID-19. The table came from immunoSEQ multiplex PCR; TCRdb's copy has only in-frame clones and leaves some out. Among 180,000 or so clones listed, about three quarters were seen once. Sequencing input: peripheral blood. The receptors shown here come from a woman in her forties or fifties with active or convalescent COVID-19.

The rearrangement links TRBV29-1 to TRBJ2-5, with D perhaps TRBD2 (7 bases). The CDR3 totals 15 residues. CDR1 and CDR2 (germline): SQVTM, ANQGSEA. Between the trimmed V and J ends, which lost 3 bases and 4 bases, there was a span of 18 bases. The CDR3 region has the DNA TGCAGCGTTGATCGCCCGTTGGGAGGGGGAGAGACCCAGTACTTC. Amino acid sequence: CSVDRPLGGGETQYF.

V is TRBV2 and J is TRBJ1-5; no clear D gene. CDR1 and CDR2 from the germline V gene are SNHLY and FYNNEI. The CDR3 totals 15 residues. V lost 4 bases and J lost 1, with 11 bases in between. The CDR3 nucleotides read TGTGCCAGCAGTGCTGGCAGACTGAGCAATCAGCCCCAGCATTTT. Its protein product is CASSAGRLSNQPQHF.